This TCR beta chain originates from a study of cytomegalovirus exposure and HLA in healthy donors. Study-level information: Out of 170 million or so T cells, an earlier analysis found 117 million unique TCR beta sequences in total.

Primers: 60 Vbeta forward and 13 Jbeta reverse. The assay was immunoSEQ multiplex PCR, and TCRdb's table has in-frame clones only and misses some. This sample has fewer than 200,000 clones, with 65% to 85% found just once. The V end was cut by 4 bases, the J end by 0 bases, with 17 bases between. Germline CDR1 MNHEY, CDR2 SMNVEV (reference sequence). This CDR3 spans 17 amino acids. The source is a female donor in good health and CMV-seronegative. V usage is TRBV27 and J usage is TRBJ2-3; tentative D call: TRBD2 (5 bases). Sequencing was performed on PBMCs. For the CDR3, the DNA is TGTGCCAGCAGTTACTACCCCCGGGGAGCTAGCACAGATACGCAGTATTTT. Its protein product is CASSYYPRGASTDTQYF.